This TCR beta chain is drawn from a study of Graves' ophthalmopathy and Graves' hyperthyroidism. Study information: Ahead of any treatment, peripheral blood was obtained at the initial diagnosis. Findings of the study overall: In separating ophthalmopathy from stable hyperthyroidism, a 13-signature model achieved about 90% sensitivity and nearly 84% specificity. In blood appeared most of the expanded thyroid clonotypes whose frequency exceeded 0.001.

TCR beta CDR3 regions were amplified from RNA transcripts. The workflow started with a first-round RT-PCR run with HTBI primers and then moved on to a second-round multiplex PCR. TCRdb reprocessed the multiplex PCR reads via MiXCR and lists one record per CDR3 protein. The sample shows about 220,000 distinct CDR3 sequences, 20% to 25% of them seen only once. The CDR3 is 13 amino acids. CDR1 MNHNS and CDR2 SASEGT come from the germline V gene. Notes on this clonotype: Its antigen is not identified. Compared with germline, one end of the junction differs, possibly owing to a read error.

Fresh peripheral blood, roughly 9.4 ml, was the PBMC source. J is TRBJ1-2 and V is TRBV6-1; D is uncertain. The source of this sequence is a woman aged 50 to 65 with Graves' ophthalmopathy. Sequencing used peripheral blood. In DNA form, the CDR3 reads TGTGCCAGCAGTGAACGAAGGAACTCTGGCTACACCTTC. It translates to CASSERRNSGYTF.